This TCR beta chain was recovered during a study of blood T cell repertoires in COVID-19. Assay used: immunoSEQ multiplex PCR; TCRdb lists only in-frame clones, some missing. The sample consists of about 260,000 clones, about 87% of them appearing once. Trimming at V came to 0 bases and at J to 8 bases, leaving 25 bases not matched to a gene. There are 20 residues in the CDR3. Per the germline V gene, CDR1 is GTSNPN and CDR2 is SVGIG (reference sequence). Participants were aged about 18 to 89 years from about 25 US areas. The rearrangement uses TRBV30 and TRBJ1-2; 9 nucleotides match TRBD1. The source is a woman aged 40-49 years who had been exposed to COVID-19. The material sequenced was PBMCs or T cells enriched from blood (not recorded which). Written as DNA, the CDR3 is TGTGCCTGGAGTGTCCCGTCACCTCGGACAGGGGTCCTGATTATCCGCGGCTACACCTTC. It encodes CAWSVPSPRTGVLIIRGYTF.